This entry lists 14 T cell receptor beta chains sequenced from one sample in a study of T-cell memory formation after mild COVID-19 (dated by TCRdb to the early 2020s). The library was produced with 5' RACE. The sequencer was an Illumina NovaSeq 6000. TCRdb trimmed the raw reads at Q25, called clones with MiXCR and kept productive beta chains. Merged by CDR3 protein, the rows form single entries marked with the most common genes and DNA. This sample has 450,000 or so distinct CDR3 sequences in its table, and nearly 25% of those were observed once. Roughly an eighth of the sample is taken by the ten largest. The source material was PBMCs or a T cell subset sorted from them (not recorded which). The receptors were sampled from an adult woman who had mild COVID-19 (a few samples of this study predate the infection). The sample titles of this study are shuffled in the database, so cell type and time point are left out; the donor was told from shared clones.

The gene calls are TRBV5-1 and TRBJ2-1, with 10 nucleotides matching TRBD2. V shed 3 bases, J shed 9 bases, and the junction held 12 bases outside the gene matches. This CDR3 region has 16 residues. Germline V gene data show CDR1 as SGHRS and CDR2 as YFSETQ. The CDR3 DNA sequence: TGCGCCAGCAGCTCGGTTGTAGCTAGCGGGAGTAGTGAGCAGTTCTTC. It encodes CASSSVVASGSSEQFF.

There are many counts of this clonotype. The chain's CDR3 is CASSFGTGGAEQYF. The CDR3 coding sequence is TGTGCCAGCAGCTTCGGGACAGGGGGCGCGGAGCAGTACTTC. The J gene is TRBJ2-7, the V gene TRBV7-3; 12 bases fit TRBD1. The CDR3 sequence is 14 residues long. V lost 3 bases and J lost 7; bases outside the gene matches: 4. Germline V CDR1 and CDR2: SGHTA, FQGTGA.

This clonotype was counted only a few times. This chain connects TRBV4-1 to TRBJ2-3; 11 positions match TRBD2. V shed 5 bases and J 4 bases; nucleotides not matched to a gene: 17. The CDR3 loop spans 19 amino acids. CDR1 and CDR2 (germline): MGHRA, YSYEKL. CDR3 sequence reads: CASSSRPDTGTSGSDTQYF. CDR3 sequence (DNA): TGCGCCAGCAGCTCGCGTCCGGACACCGGGACTAGCGGTTCAGATACGCAGTATTTT.

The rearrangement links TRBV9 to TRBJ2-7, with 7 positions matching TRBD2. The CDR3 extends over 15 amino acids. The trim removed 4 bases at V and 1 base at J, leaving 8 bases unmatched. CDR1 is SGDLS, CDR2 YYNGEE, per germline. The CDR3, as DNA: TGTGCCAGCAGCTCCCGTCCCGGGGGGTCCTACGAGCAGTACTTC. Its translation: CASSSRPGGSYEQYF. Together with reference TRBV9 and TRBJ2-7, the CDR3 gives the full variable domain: DSGVTQTPKHLITATGQRVTLRCSPRSGDLSVYWYQQSLDQGLQFLIQYYNGEERAKGNILERFSAQQFPDLHSELNLSSLELGDSALYFCASSSRPGGSYEQYFGPGTRLTVT.

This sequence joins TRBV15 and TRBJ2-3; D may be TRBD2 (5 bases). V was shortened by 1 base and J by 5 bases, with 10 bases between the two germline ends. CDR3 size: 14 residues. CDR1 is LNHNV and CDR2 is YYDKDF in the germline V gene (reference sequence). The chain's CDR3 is CATSRVGEGDTQYF. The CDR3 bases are TGTGCCACCAGCAGAGTGGGTGAGGGAGATACGCAGTATTTT. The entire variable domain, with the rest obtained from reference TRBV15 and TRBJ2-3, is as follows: DAMVIQNPRYQVTQFGKPVTLSCSQTLNHNVMYWYQQKSSQAPKLLFHYYDKDFNNEADTPDNFQSRRPNTSFCFLDIRSPGLGDTAMYLCATSRVGEGDTQYFGPGTRLTVL.

Written as DNA, the CDR3 is TGTGCCAGCAGTGTGACTAGCGGGGGGCTGGAGACCCAGTACTTC. Its protein is CASSVTSGGLETQYF. V and J are TRBV27 and TRBJ2-5; 13 bases align to TRBD2. The CDR3 extends over 15 amino acids. CDR1 and CDR2 from the germline V gene are MNHEY and SMNVEV (reference sequence). V trimming: 5 bases; J trimming: 5 bases; junction bases outside the gene matches: 5.

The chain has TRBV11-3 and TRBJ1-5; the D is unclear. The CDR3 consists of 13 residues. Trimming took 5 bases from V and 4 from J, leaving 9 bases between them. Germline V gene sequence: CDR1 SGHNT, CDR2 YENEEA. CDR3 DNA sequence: TGTGCCAGCAGCCAACTACTGAATCAGCCCCAGCATTTT. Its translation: CASSQLLNQPQHF.

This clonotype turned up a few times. The CDR3 region has the DNA TGCGCCAGCAGCCAAGGTCCGGGGGCCAGTTCCTACGAGCAGTACTTC. Its protein is CASSQGPGASSYEQYF. The chain links TRBV4-1 to TRBJ2-7; D may be TRBD1 or TRBD2 (6 bases each). The V end lost 1 base, the J end lost 1 base, and 14 bases lay between the germline ends. The CDR3 is 16 residues long. The V gene's germline CDR1 is MGHRA and CDR2 YSYEKL.

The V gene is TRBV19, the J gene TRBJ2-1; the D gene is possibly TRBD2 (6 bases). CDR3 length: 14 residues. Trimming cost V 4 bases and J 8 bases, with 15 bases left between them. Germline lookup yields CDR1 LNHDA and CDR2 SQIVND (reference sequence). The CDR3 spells CASSTAGRTDEQFF. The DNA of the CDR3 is TGTGCCAGTAGTACCGCGGGACGGACGGATGAGCAGTTCTTC.

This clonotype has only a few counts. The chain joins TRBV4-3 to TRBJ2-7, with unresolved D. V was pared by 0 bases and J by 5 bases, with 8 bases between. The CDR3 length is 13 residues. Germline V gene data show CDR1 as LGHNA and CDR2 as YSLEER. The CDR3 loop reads CASSQEKGDEQYF. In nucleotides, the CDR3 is TGCGCCAGCAGCCAAGAAAAGGGCGACGAGCAGTACTTC.

CDR3 in amino acids: CASSQVVSGRRLPGEQYF. The CDR3 DNA reads as TGCGCCAGCAGCCAAGTTGTATCGGGCAGACGACTTCCTGGCGAGCAGTACTTC. This chain connects TRBV4-1 to TRBJ2-7; no firm D call. Germline V lookup: CDR1 MGHRA, CDR2 YSYEKL. The CDR3 extends over 18 amino acids. V lost 1 base, J lost 6 bases, and 25 bases lay in between.

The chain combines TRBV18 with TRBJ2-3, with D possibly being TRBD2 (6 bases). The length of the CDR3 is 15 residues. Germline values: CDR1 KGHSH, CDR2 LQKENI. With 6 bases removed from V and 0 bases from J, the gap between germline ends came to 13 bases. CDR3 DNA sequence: TGTGCCAGCTCCTCCGGGACTCGGAGCACAGATACGCAGTATTTT. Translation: CASSSGTRSTDTQYF.

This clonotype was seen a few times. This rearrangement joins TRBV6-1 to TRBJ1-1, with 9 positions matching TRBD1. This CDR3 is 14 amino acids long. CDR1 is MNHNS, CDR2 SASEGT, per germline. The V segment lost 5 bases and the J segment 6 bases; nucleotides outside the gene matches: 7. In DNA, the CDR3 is TGTGCCAGCAGTACGACAGGGGGACGAGCTGAAGCTTTCTTT. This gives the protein CASSTTGGRAEAFF.

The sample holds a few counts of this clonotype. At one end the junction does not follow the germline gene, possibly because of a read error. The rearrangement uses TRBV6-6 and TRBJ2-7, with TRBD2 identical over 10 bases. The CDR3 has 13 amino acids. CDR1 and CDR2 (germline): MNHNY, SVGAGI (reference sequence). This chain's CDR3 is CASSYSSGGALHF. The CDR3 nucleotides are TGTGCCAGCAGTTACTCGAGCGGGGGGGCTCTGCACTTC.